This record covers a single T cell receptor (beta chain). This clonotype was seen only a few times. Its antigen is not yet known. Within one base of it there is no much larger clone, and no base qualities were kept. TCRdb names Illumina NovaSeq 6000 as the instrument used. TCRalpha and TCRbeta cDNA libraries were built by 5'RACE with constant-segment primers, adding sample barcodes and unique molecular identifiers. Trizol reagent was used to extract RNA from every sample. Amplification of the libraries took two PCR steps, and the second step added a second sample barcode plus Illumina TruSeq adapters. Sequencing of the libraries was done on an Illumina NovaSeq, producing 2 x 150 bp paired-end reads. From the authors' description of their analysis: Reads were demultiplexed and collapsed into UMI-guided consensus sequences with migec v1.2.7. Using mixcr v2.1.11, the UMI consensuses were aligned to TRA and TRB V and J templates and assembled into clonotypes. Clonotypes were classified as expanded or contracted when called significant by both edgeR and NoisET, with noise models trained on biological replicates. edgeR calls used a false discovery rate-adjusted p below 0.01 and a log2 fold-change threshold of 1. As an exploratory analysis of dynamics, max-normalized trajectories of the 1000 most abundant clonotypes were examined with PCA combined with hierarchical clustering. The CD4 or CD8 phenotype of responding clones was assigned using the separately sequenced CD4+ and CD8+ repertoires. The raw public reads went through TCRdb reprocessing: fastp at Q25, MiXCR clone calling, in-frame beta chains kept. When rows share a CDR3 protein, they turn into one entry using the most common DNA and genes. In this record, the V and J calls reflect TCRdb's handling and not the investigators' own analysis. The sample includes roughly 280,000 distinct CDR3 sequences, with approximately 8% observed a single time. The biggest ten clones account for 20% to 25% of the sample.

V lost 3 bases and J lost 4 bases, and the count of bases not matched to a germline gene is 5. CDR1 LNHNV and CDR2 YYDKDF were looked up in the germline V gene (reference sequence). The CDR3 numbers 14 residues from cysteine through phenylalanine. Here the CDR3 DNA is all that survives: 42 bases in frame from base 1. The data were taken from a study of T-cell memory formation after mild COVID-19 (dated by TCRdb to about 2021). Broadly, across the study: Most TCR sequence clusters were specific to one of the two donors. In a couple of donors, T-cell clones that expanded and contracted after mild COVID-19 were tracked by sequencing TCRalpha and TCRbeta repertoires over time. The cohort was made up of two young adult volunteers, one female and one male, who were previously healthy. Study-wide conclusions, independent of this receptor: From day 15 to 85, contracting clones showed balanced CD4/CD8 phenotypes, whereas a second wave of clones that expanded from day 15 to 37 leaned towards CD4+. Contracting CD4+ clones turned up mainly in the CM and EM memory subsets, whereas EMRA was where CD8+ clones were enriched. Whether the second-wave clones peaking on day 37 were SARS-CoV-2 specific was not confirmed. Only a couple of mild cases were covered in the study, and larger cohorts including severe cases with pre-infection samples were considered necessary. Some responding clones were found in pre-infection memory, which suggests that pre-existing cross-reactive memory T cells took part in the SARS-CoV-2 response.

Ficoll-Paque density gradient centrifugation was the method used to isolate PBMCs. Sequenced: PBMCs or a T cell subset sorted from them (not recorded which). The sequence joins TRBV15 to TRBJ1-1, with 7 bases aligning to TRBD1. The sequence derives from a man between 18 and 29 years old who had mild COVID-19 (a few samples of this study predate the infection). The sample titles of this study are shuffled in the database, so cell type and time point are left out; the donor was told from shared clones. The CDR3 protein is CATSSGQASTEAFF. The nucleotide sequence reads TGTGCCACCAGCAGCGGACAGGCCTCCACTGAAGCTTTCTTT.